This T cell receptor beta chain was recovered during a study of technical replicates of blood from a few donors. The method was immunoSEQ multiplex PCR; TCRdb's version includes in-frame clones alone and lacks a portion of them. The profile shows approximately 79,000 clones, about 97% of them singletons. Germline CDR1 reads SQVTM; CDR2 reads ANQGSEA. This CDR3 has 12 residues. The germline V and J ends were trimmed by 8 bases and 5 bases, with 15 bases remaining between them. This receptor was obtained from a human donor in good health. Sequencing input: T cells isolated from PBMCs. The chain uses TRBV29-1 and TRBJ2-5; D is perhaps TRBD1 (6 bases). This chain's CDR3 is CSKQGFGETQYF. CDR3 sequence (DNA): TGCAGCAAGCAGGGGTTCGGGGAGACCCAGTACTTC.